This entry features one TCR beta chain sequence. The entry originates in a study of blood T cell repertoires in COVID-19. In the study overall: The United States, Italy and Spain supplied acute and convalescent COVID-19 samples. Sample material is recorded as cDNA or gDNA derived from T cells, B-cell-depleted T cells, or PBMCs.

The length of the CDR3 is 13 residues. V dropped 3 bases and J dropped 4 bases, with 7 bases sitting between them. Germline assignment: CDR1 WNHNN and CDR2 SYGVQD (reference sequence). Per the original data handling: Quantification of nucleated cells was approximated via reference gene primer amplification. Assay: immunoSEQ multiplex PCR; the TCRdb copy retains only in-frame clones and omits some. V and J calls and clone size follow that table, whereas D and trimming were derived from the DNA. Of about 26,000 clones listed, approximately 77% are singletons. The chain joins TRBV10-1 to TRBJ1-5, with unresolved D. Sequencing was done on a sample of peripheral blood. The receptor's source is a man older than 75 with active or convalescent COVID-19. DNA of the CDR3: TGCGCCAGCAGTGAATTCCTAAATCAGCCCCAGCATTTT. This gives the protein CASSEFLNQPQHF.